This T cell receptor (beta chain) appears in the sequencing data of a study of spatial heterogeneity in lung cancer. In the study overall: Sequence detection consistently recorded a greater number of beta-chain than alpha-chain sequences. Matched bulk RNA-seq provided a T cell module score, and TCR transcript counts in tumor regions correlated strongly with it.

Time point given: sample taken at primary tumor resection. Unsorted whole RNA samples from tumor, nontumor lung or frozen PBMC were sequenced. Germline-derived CDR1 and CDR2 are MNHEY and SMNVEV (reference sequence). J was trimmed by 4 bases and V by 4 bases; bases with no gene match: 2. This CDR3 contains 13 residues. TCRdb re-called the 5' RACE reads with MiXCR, one entry per CDR3 protein. This table holds about 6,300 distinct CDR3 sequences, 1% to 1.5% found once. Overall study results and limits: It was found that expanded intratumoral alpha and beta TCR counts tracked tumor mutation counts. Counts for ubiquitous and regional expanded TCRs went along with ubiquitous and regional nonsynonymous mutations, respectively.

This clonotype was found many times. Its specificity is not known. The V and J genes are TRBV27 and TRBJ1-1; TRBD1 matches at 8 bases. This material consisted of lung tumor tissue, taken at surgery. The clonotype originates from a male donor with early-stage non-small cell lung cancer. CDR3 sequence (DNA): TGTGCCAGCAGTTCAGGGGGCTTCACTGAAGCTTTCTTT. This translates into CASSSGGFTEAFF.